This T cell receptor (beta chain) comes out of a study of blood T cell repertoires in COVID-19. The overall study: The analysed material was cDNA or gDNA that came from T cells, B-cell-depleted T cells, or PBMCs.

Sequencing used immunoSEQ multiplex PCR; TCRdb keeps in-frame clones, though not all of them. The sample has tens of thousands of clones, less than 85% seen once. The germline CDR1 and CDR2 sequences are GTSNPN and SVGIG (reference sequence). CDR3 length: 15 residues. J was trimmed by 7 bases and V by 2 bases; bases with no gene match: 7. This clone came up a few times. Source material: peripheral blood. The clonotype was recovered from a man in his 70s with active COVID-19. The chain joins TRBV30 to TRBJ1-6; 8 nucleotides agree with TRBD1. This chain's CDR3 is CAWSITQGGNSPLHF. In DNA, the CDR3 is TGTGCCTGGAGTATTACACAGGGGGGGAATTCACCCCTCCACTTT.